Shown below are 30 T cell receptor beta chains from a single sample sequenced in a study of identical twins. In TCRdb, the 5' RACE reads were re-called with MiXCR into one record per CDR3 protein. Of under 1 million distinct CDR3 sequences listed, roughly an eighth are singletons. These records were also assigned to another study, of yellow fever vaccine responses in identical twins.

The specimen was PBMCs. These receptors originate from a young woman in good health.

J is TRBJ2-7 and V is TRBV20-1; the match to TRBD2 covers 13 bases. Germline values: CDR1 DFQATT, CDR2 SNEGSKA (reference sequence). V was clipped by 4 bases and J by 3 bases; unmatched bases: 3. The CDR3 runs to 14 residues. The CDR3 protein is CSATRLAGGYEQYF. For the CDR3, the DNA is TGCAGTGCTACGAGACTAGCGGGGGGCTACGAGCAGTACTTC.

V usage is TRBV19 and J usage is TRBJ1-5; D unresolved. This CDR3 comprises 15 residues. Germline CDR1 LNHDA, CDR2 SQIVND (reference sequence). Between the trimmed V and J ends, which lost 3 bases and 7 bases, there was a span of 16 bases. CDR3 sequence reads: CASSIGSGPGQPQHF. The DNA for the CDR3 is TGTGCCAGTAGTATCGGGTCAGGCCCTGGGCAGCCCCAGCATTTT. Variable domain in full (rest from reference TRBV19 and TRBJ1-5): DGGITQSPKYLFRKEGQNVTLSCEQNLNHDAMYWYRQDPGQGLRLIYYSQIVNDFQKGDIAEGYSVSREKKESFPLTVTSAQKNPTAFYLCASSIGSGPGQPQHFGDGTRLSIL.

This rearrangement joins TRBV27 to TRBJ1-6, with D perhaps matching TRBD1 (5 bases). The ends were cut back, 0 bases at V and 7 bases at J, with 10 bases in the middle. This CDR3 contains 15 residues. Germline values: CDR1 MNHEY, CDR2 SMNVEV (reference sequence). In nucleotides, the CDR3 is TGTGCCAGCAGTTTATCTGCCCAGGGAAATTCACCCCTCCACTTT. Its protein is CASSLSAQGNSPLHF.

A few counts support this clonotype. This rearrangement joins TRBV15 to TRBJ2-3, with D maybe TRBD2 (7 bases). Germline V gives CDR1 LNHNV, CDR2 YYDKDF (reference sequence). The V gene lost 1 base and the J gene lost 2 bases, with 16 bases spanning the gap. The length of the CDR3 is 17 residues. This CDR3 reads CATSRGGRRGPTDTQYF. As DNA, the CDR3 is TGTGCCACCAGCAGAGGGGGCCGGCGGGGGCCCACAGATACGCAGTATTTT.

This clonotype showed up many times. The rearrangement uses TRBV11-2 and TRBJ2-1; D is unresolved. Germline CDR1 SGHAT, CDR2 FQNNGV. V shed 6 bases and J shed 8 bases, with 23 bases lying between them. This CDR3 is built from 16 residues. The CDR3 here is CASRNQAFNRLHEQFF. Written as DNA, the CDR3 is TGTGCCAGCAGAAATCAGGCTTTTAATAGGCTTCATGAGCAGTTCTTC.

This rearrangement joins TRBV7-9 to TRBJ2-5; possibly TRBD1 for D (5 bases). The CDR3 sequence is 14 residues long. Trimming pared 3 bases from V and 3 bases from J, leaving 11 bases between. Germline values: CDR1 SEHNR, CDR2 FQNEAQ (reference sequence). CDR3: CASSFAGKEETQYF. The CDR3, as DNA: TGTGCCAGCAGCTTCGCAGGGAAGGAAGAGACCCAGTACTTC.

The V and J genes are TRBV11-1 and TRBJ2-7; 10 nucleotides match TRBD2. J lost 6 bases, V lost 3 bases, and 11 bases had no gene match. The CDR3 is 16 residues long. Germline CDR1 is SGHAT and CDR2 is FQDESV (reference sequence). In nucleotides, the CDR3 is TGTGCCAGCAGCTTTTCAACTAGCGGGAAAGCTTCCGAGCAGTACTTC. It translates to CASSFSTSGKASEQYF.

This clonotype was seen at least ten times. J is TRBJ2-7 and V is TRBV7-8; D gene ambiguous. CDR1 SGHVS and CDR2 FQNEAQ come from the germline V gene. The CDR3 has 14 amino acids. V was cut by 3 bases and J by 3 bases, with 12 bases left in between. The CDR3 loop is CASSFQIPNYEQYV. CDR3 DNA sequence: TGTGCCAGCAGCTTCCAGATTCCGAACTACGAGCAGTACGTC.

The chain uses TRBV5-5 and TRBJ2-1, with D perhaps being TRBD1 or TRBD2 (5 bases each). CDR1 and CDR2 from the germline V gene are SGHKS and YYEKEE (reference sequence). The V end lost 5 bases, the J end lost 8 bases, and 14 bases lay between the germline ends. This CDR3 is built from 13 residues. The CDR3 DNA reads TGTGCCAGCAGTCCTCAGGGAGATGATGAGCAGTTCTTC. As protein: CASSPQGDDEQFF.

With regard to this clonotype: No conserved phenylalanine or tryptophan ends this CDR3, so it is likely a read error. This chain connects TRBV5-1 to TRBJ2-1, with 8 nucleotides matching TRBD1. With 3 bases clipped from V and 1 base from J, the junction kept 9 bases outside the gene matches. The CDR3 has 17 amino acids. Germline CDR1 reads SGHRS; CDR2 reads YFSETQ. CDR3 loop: CASSSSSWTGSYNEQFC. Written as DNA, the CDR3 is TGCGCCAGCAGCTCCTCCTCTTGGACAGGGTCCTACAATGAGCAGTTCTGC.

This chain links TRBV20-1 with TRBJ2-3; D is uncertain. CDR1 is DFQATT, CDR2 SNEGSKA, per germline (reference sequence). The CDR3 is made up of 12 amino acids. V dropped 3 bases and J dropped 2 bases, with 6 bases sitting between them. The CDR3 here is CSASMLTDTQYF. The CDR3 region has the DNA TGCAGTGCTAGTATGCTCACAGATACGCAGTATTTT.

This clonotype was detected only a few times. The chain recombines TRBV2 with TRBJ2-1; TRBD2 is a possible D gene (5 bases). The CDR3 is made up of 16 amino acids. Germline-derived CDR1 and CDR2 are SNHLY and FYNNEI. Deletions cut 7 bases from V and 0 bases from J, with 16 bases between. The CDR3 spells CASNPRGWGSYNEQFF. The CDR3 nucleotides read TGTGCCAGCAACCCACGAGGGTGGGGCTCCTACAATGAGCAGTTCTTC.

This rearrangement joins TRBV7-9 to TRBJ2-1, with D possibly matching TRBD2 (5 bases). Germline assignment: CDR1 SEHNR and CDR2 FQNEAQ (reference sequence). This CDR3 region has 13 residues. Trimming left V 3 bases short and J 6 bases short, with 9 bases between. CDR3 in amino acids: CASSFTTTNEQFF. The CDR3 bases are TGTGCCAGCAGCTTTACGACTACCAATGAGCAGTTCTTC.

This sequence joins TRBV5-6 and TRBJ2-1; 13 bases are a match to TRBD2. Germline CDR1 SGHDT, CDR2 YYEEEE. Trimming cost V 2 bases and J 9 bases; bases outside gene matches: 8. This CDR3 region has 16 residues. CDR3 loop: CASSFAGLAGVIEQFF. In DNA form, the CDR3 reads TGTGCCAGCAGCTTTGCCGGACTAGCGGGAGTTATTGAGCAGTTCTTC.

The chain carries TRBV27 and TRBJ2-7; D possibly corresponds to TRBD1 (5 bases). Germline V lookup: CDR1 MNHEY, CDR2 SMNVEV (reference sequence). V was cut by 0 bases and J by 5 bases, with 8 bases left in between. The CDR3 consists of 13 residues. As DNA, the CDR3 is TGTGCCAGCAGTTTATCAGTGGGGCACGAGCAGTACTTC. Translated: CASSLSVGHEQYF.

CDR3: CASSAGTGWNEQFF. The CDR3 nucleotides read TGTGCCAGCAGCGCGGGGACAGGGTGGAATGAGCAGTTCTTC. This chain links TRBV6-1 with TRBJ2-1; 9 bases line up with TRBD1. The germline V gene encodes CDR1 MNHNS and CDR2 SASEGT. The CDR3 runs to 14 residues. With V trimmed by 6 bases and J by 7 bases, 7 bases remained unmatched.

This clonotype occurred many times. The rearrangement uses TRBV20-1 and TRBJ1-2; D perhaps matches TRBD1 (6 bases). This CDR3 is built from 12 residues. CDR1 and CDR2 from the germline V gene are DFQATT and SNEGSKA (reference sequence). Trimming removed 3 bases from V and 8 bases from J, with 13 bases in between. The CDR3 DNA reads as TGCAGTGCTAGTGGGGGGCGCTACGGCTACACCTTC. It codes for CSASGGRYGYTF.

The chain has TRBV5-1 and TRBJ2-7, with 10 bases aligning to TRBD2. The junction had 8 bases not matched to a gene; V was cut back by 0 bases and J by 2 bases. CDR1 is SGHRS, CDR2 YFSETQ, per germline. The CDR3 consists of 17 residues. CDR3 loop: CASSLAMTSGPTYEQYF. CDR3 nucleotide sequence: TGCGCCAGCAGCTTGGCCATGACTAGCGGGCCCACCTACGAGCAGTACTTC. Complete variable domain (other parts from reference TRBV5-1 and TRBJ2-7): KAGVTQTPRYLIKTRGQQVTLSCSPISGHRSVSWYQQTPGQGLQFLFEYFSETQRNKGNFPGRFSGRQFSNSRSEMNVSTLELGDSALYLCASSLAMTSGPTYEQYFGPGTRLTVT.

This clonotype turned up a few times. V and J are TRBV7-9 and TRBJ2-7, with D maybe TRBD1 (5 bases). V was cut by 9 bases and J by 0 bases, with 12 bases left in between. The CDR3 is made up of 13 amino acids. The V gene's germline CDR1 is SEHNR and CDR2 FQNEAQ (reference sequence). The CDR3 DNA follows: TGTGCCAGTGGGGCGGATACCTCCTACGAGCAGTACTTC. Protein sequence: CASGADTSYEQYF.

This clonotype has a handful of counts. This chain uses TRBV9 with TRBJ2-3, with D possibly being TRBD2 (6 bases). This CDR3 is built from 15 residues. Germline V lookup: CDR1 SGDLS, CDR2 YYNGEE. Trimming pared 2 bases from V and 3 bases from J, leaving 13 bases between. The CDR3 DNA is TGTGCCAGCAGCGTGACAATAGCGGCGACAGATACGCAGTATTTT. It codes for CASSVTIAATDTQYF.

The chain combines TRBV7-8 with TRBJ2-2, with D perhaps TRBD1 (5 bases). Germline assignment: CDR1 SGHVS and CDR2 FQNEAQ. This CDR3 spans 15 amino acids. Between the trimmed V and J ends, which lost 5 bases and 1 base, there was a span of 11 bases. The chain's CDR3 is CASSATVRNTGELFF. DNA for the CDR3: TGTGCCAGCAGCGCGACAGTCCGGAACACCGGGGAGCTGTTTTTT.

The chain employs TRBV6-5 and TRBJ2-2, with D hard to call. Germline CDR1 and CDR2: MNHEY and SVGAGI. The CDR3 length is 15 residues. The germline V and J ends were trimmed by 0 bases and 4 bases, with 9 bases remaining between them. CDR3 protein: CASSYSFRVTGELFF. In nucleotides, the CDR3 is TGTGCCAGCAGTTACTCGTTTCGGGTCACCGGGGAGCTGTTTTTT.

The chain combines TRBV11-2 with TRBJ2-1; the D gene is possibly TRBD2 (5 bases). Germline V CDR1 and CDR2: SGHAT, FQNNGV. The CDR3 is 15 residues long. Trimming stripped 2 bases from V and 2 bases from J, with 10 bases between. CDR3 region: CASSLLGDAYNEQFF. CDR3 DNA sequence: TGTGCCAGCAGCTTATTGGGAGACGCCTACAATGAGCAGTTCTTC.

The chain is built from TRBV27 and TRBJ2-1, with 12 bases that match TRBD2. Germline V lookup: CDR1 MNHEY, CDR2 SMNVEV (reference sequence). CDR3 length: 16 amino acids. Germline trimming cut 5 bases from V and 5 bases from J; bases unmatched to any gene: 7. The CDR3 DNA follows: TGTGCCAGCAGTCCCTGGACTAGCGGGACCCACAATGAGCAGTTCTTC. Translated: CASSPWTSGTHNEQFF.

This chain links TRBV10-1 with TRBJ2-3; 7 bases fit TRBD1. The CDR3 has 14 amino acids. Trimming took 6 bases from V and 7 from J; bases not matched to a gene: 10. The germline V gene has CDR1 WNHNN and CDR2 SYGVQD (reference sequence). Here the CDR3 DNA reads TGCGCCAGCAGCCCGGGACAGAGCTCAAATACGCAGTATTTT. Amino acid sequence: CASSPGQSSNTQYF.

The chain carries TRBV6-5 and TRBJ1-1; possibly TRBD1 for D (5 bases). Germline CDR1 and CDR2: MNHEY and SVGAGI. The CDR3 is 15 amino acids. Trimming took 0 bases from V and 5 from J, leaving 13 bases between them. CDR3 bases: TGTGCCAGCAGTTACTCCGTGGGGGGTAGGACTGAAGCTTTCTTT. This translates into CASSYSVGGRTEAFF.

The chain joins TRBV2 to TRBJ2-1; 15 bases are shared with TRBD2. J gave up 1 base and V 0 bases, and 4 bases lay outside the gene matches. The CDR3 spans 19 residues. CDR1 SNHLY and CDR2 FYNNEI come from the germline V gene. CDR3 nucleotide sequence: TGTGCCAGCAGTGAAGCCGCCGGGACTAGCGGGAGGTCCTACAATGAGCAGTTCTTC. Its translation: CASSEAAGTSGRSYNEQFF.

This clonotype was recorded a few times. The rearrangement joins TRBV7-9 to TRBJ2-7; TRBD2 might be the D (6 bases). The CDR3 is 14 residues long. Trimming left V 5 bases short and J 0 bases short, with 11 bases between. Germline values: CDR1 SEHNR, CDR2 FQNEAQ (reference sequence). The DNA for the CDR3 is TGTGCCAGCAGCCACCCCGGGAGCTCCTACGAGCAGTACTTC. Translation: CASSHPGSSYEQYF.

This clonotype appeared many times. The rearrangement links TRBV6-2 or TRBV6-3 to TRBJ1-5, with D possibly being TRBD1 (5 bases). This CDR3 comprises 17 residues. Trimming shortened V by 1 base and J by 0 bases, and 13 bases separated the two germline ends. Germline CDR1 reads MNHEY; CDR2 reads SVGEGT. The CDR3 nucleotides are TGTGCCAGCAGTTACTACCAGGGTTCCTATAGCAATCAGCCCCAGCATTTT. As protein: CASSYYQGSYSNQPQHF.

This rearrangement joins TRBV5-1 to TRBJ2-1; possibly TRBD2 for D (5 bases). The CDR3 runs 14 residues. V was shortened by 5 bases and J by 7 bases, with 16 bases between the two germline ends. Looked up from germline, CDR1 is SGHRS and CDR2 is YFSETQ. For the CDR3, the DNA is TGCGCCAGCAGACCCGGGGAGAGCAGGAATGAGCAGTTCTTC. Protein product: CASRPGESRNEQFF. Full variable domain (outside the CDR3, taken from reference TRBV5-1 and TRBJ2-1): KAGVTQTPRYLIKTRGQQVTLSCSPISGHRSVSWYQQTPGQGLQFLFEYFSETQRNKGNFPGRFSGRQFSNSRSEMNVSTLELGDSALYLCASRPGESRNEQFFGPGTRLTVL.